Included here is one TCR beta chain sequence, with context. Antigen unknown. This table comes from immunoSEQ multiplex PCR, and its TCRdb copy is limited to in-frame clones, with some not included. Of 140,000 to 150,000 clones detected, approximately 94% appear once; the ten largest clones hold approximately 2.1%. The entry originates in a study of T cell responses to AZD1222 COVID-19 vaccine. Study at large: Timing groups of about 4 and about 12 weeks for second doses were pooled. General observations from the study: Of the AZD1222 recipients, only five to seven were seropositive at baseline. Among the donors, most were white British and more were female, and clonal diversity was possibly underestimated.

The material was peripheral blood, obtained on day 0 of AZD1222 vaccination. This receptor was taken from an adult in good health.

As DNA, the CDR3 is TGTGCCAGCAGCTCGGAGTTCTCTGGGGCCAACGTCCTGACTTTC. Encoded protein: CASSSEFSGANVLTF. The gene calls are TRBV4-2 and TRBJ2-6, with D unclear. The CDR3 extends over 15 amino acids. V dropped 5 bases and J dropped 0 bases, with 8 bases sitting between them. Germline V CDR1 and CDR2: LGHNA, YNFKEQ.